This T cell receptor (beta chain) emerged from a study of T cell responses to AZD1222 COVID-19 vaccine. Only in-frame clones appear in the TCRdb table, and some are missing; sequencing was by immunoSEQ multiplex PCR. The sample yields about 170,000 clones, 80% to 95% seen once. Study-level findings and limits: Reports indicate that nearly half of spike-specific TCRs are directed at unmutated variant regions. Females outnumbered males among donors, who were mostly white British; clonal diversity was possibly underestimated. Vaccination with two AZD1222 doses was followed by a rise in Spike-specific TCR breadth and depth. Spike-spanning, vaccine-associated CD4 TCRs were dominant at 160-218 and 743-854.

Trimming cost V 5 bases and J 0 bases, with 8 bases left between them. Germline loops: CDR1 SGHAT, CDR2 FQNNGV. This CDR3 spans 14 amino acids. This clone was observed once. Its matching antigen is unknown. The chain is built from TRBV11-2 and TRBJ2-1; possibly TRBD2 for D (5 bases). The clonotype originates from an adult in good health. Here the sequenced sample was peripheral blood, taken on day 0 of AZD1222 vaccination. Here the CDR3 reads CASSVRGSYNEQFF. The CDR3, as DNA: TGTGCCAGCAGCGTTCGGGGCTCCTACAATGAGCAGTTCTTC.